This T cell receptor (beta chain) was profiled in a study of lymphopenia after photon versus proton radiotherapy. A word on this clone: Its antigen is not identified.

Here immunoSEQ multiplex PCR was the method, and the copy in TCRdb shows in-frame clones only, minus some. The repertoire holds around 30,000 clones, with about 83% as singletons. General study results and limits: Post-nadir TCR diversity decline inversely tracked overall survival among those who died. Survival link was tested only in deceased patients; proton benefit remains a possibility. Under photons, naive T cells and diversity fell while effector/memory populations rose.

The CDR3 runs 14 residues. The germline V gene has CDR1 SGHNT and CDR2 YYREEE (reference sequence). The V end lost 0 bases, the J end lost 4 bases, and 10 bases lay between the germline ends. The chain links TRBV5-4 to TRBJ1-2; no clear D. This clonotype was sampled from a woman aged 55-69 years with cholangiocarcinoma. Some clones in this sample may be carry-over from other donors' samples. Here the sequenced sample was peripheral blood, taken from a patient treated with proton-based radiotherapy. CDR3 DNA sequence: TGTGCCAGCAGCTTGGGAGCAGGAGTCTATGGCTACACCTTC. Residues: CASSLGAGVYGYTF.